Ten or more counts support the clone carrying this T cell receptor (beta chain). The target antigen is unknown. The data derive from a study of metastatic and nonmetastatic thyroid tumors. Overall study context: Blood and tumor or nodule tissue repertoires from malignant and benign thyroid patients were compared. Study outcomes and limitations: It was reportedly found that TCR beta diversity was significantly higher in malignant thyroid tumors than in benign nodules, a difference seen in both blood and tumor samples.

V was clipped by 3 bases and J by 9 bases; unmatched bases: 6. Germline V gene data show CDR1 as MNHNS and CDR2 as SASEGT. There are 13 residues in the CDR3. Among the patients, none had received any treatment before thyroid surgery. Original analysis: For papillary thyroid cancer, a distant-metastasis classifier was constructed from CDR3 differences observed across clinicopathological groups. TCRdb re-processed the PCR reads through MiXCR. Clone size and V and J calls follow TCRdb, not the original study. The sample yields about 25,000 clones, less than 25% seen once. Sequenced sample: blood. The source of this sequence is a male donor with papillary thyroid cancer or a benign thyroid nodule (not recorded which). Some clones in this sample may be carry-over from other donors' samples. The genes are TRBV6-1 and TRBJ1-1; 8 nucleotides agree with TRBD1. CDR3 amino acids: CASSDRGLKKAFF. DNA for the CDR3: TGTGCCAGCAGTGACAGGGGGCTTAAGAAAGCTTTCTTT.